The 21 T cell receptor beta chains below were found in one sample sequenced in a study of blood T cell repertoires in COVID-19. The protocol was immunoSEQ multiplex PCR, while the TCRdb copy is restricted to in-frame clones and leaves out a portion. Among 360,000 or so clones, more than 75% were seen once, and the ten largest hold 2.5% to 3%. The specimen was PBMCs or T cells enriched from blood (not recorded which). The receptors originated from a woman aged 30 to 39 who had recovered from COVID-19.

This chain links TRBV3-1 (or the pseudogene TRBV3-2) with TRBJ2-7, with 14 bases aligning to TRBD2. V lost 4 bases and J lost 3; bases outside the gene matches: 5. The germline gives CDR1 LGHDT, CDR2 YNNKEL (reference sequence). This CDR3 has 16 amino acids. CDR3 region: CASSPGLAGANYEQYF. CDR3 nucleotides: TGTGCCAGCAGCCCGGGACTAGCGGGAGCAAACTACGAGCAGTACTTC.

This clone was seen only once. The rearrangement joins TRBV18 to TRBJ2-3; D gene ambiguous. CDR3 length: 12 amino acids. Germline V gene lookup returns CDR1 KGHSH and CDR2 LQKENI. The V end was cut by 2 bases, the J end by 6 bases, with 6 bases between. CDR3 coding DNA: TGTGCCAGCTCACCAGACTCGGATACGCAGTATTTT. It yields the protein CASSPDSDTQYF. The full variable domain, completed using reference TRBV18 and TRBJ2-3, is NAGVMQNPRHLVRRRGQEARLRCSPMKGHSHVYWYRQLPEEGLKFMVYLQKENIIDESGMPKERFSAEFPKEGPSILRIQQVVRGDSAAYFCASSPDSDTQYFGPGTRLTVL.

V usage is TRBV4-1 and J usage is TRBJ1-2; TRBD1 agrees at 9 bases. CDR1 and CDR2 from the germline V gene are MGHRA and YSYEKL. Trimming took 4 bases from V and 8 from J; bases not matched to a gene: 11. This CDR3 comprises 15 residues. CDR3 residues: CASSREQGALVGYTF. The CDR3 region has the DNA TGCGCCAGCAGCCGCGAACAGGGGGCCTTGGTGGGCTACACCTTC.

The gene calls are TRBV6-4 and TRBJ2-7; 7 positions match TRBD2. The CDR3 is made up of 14 amino acids. V trimming: 5 bases; J trimming: 1 base; junction bases outside the gene matches: 5. The germline gives CDR1 MRHNA, CDR2 SNTAGT. The CDR3 nucleotides are TGTGCCAGCAGTAGGGGACTACTATCCTACGAGCAGTACTTC. This codes for CASSRGLLSYEQYF.

The chain couples TRBV6-5 to TRBJ1-4; a weak D match, TRBD1 (5 bases). Germline V CDR1 and CDR2: MNHEY, SVGAGI. V lost 0 bases and J lost 8, with 13 bases in between. This CDR3 spans 15 amino acids. The CDR3 spells CASSYSAGPGEKLFF. The CDR3 DNA reads as TGTGCCAGCAGTTACTCGGCGGGGCCTGGGGAAAAACTGTTTTTT.

The chain has TRBV18 and TRBJ1-3; D remains unclear. CDR3 length equals 17 residues. Trimming removed 3 bases at V and 4 bases at J, with 19 bases between. CDR1 and CDR2 from the germline V gene are KGHSH and LQKENI. CDR3 bases: TGTGCCAGCTCACCCCTTTCAGCGCCGCCTAGGGGAAACACCATATATTTT. Protein sequence: CASSPLSAPPRGNTIYF.

The chain carries TRBV28 and TRBJ2-1, with TRBD2 as a possible D gene (5 bases). The CDR3 sequence is 14 residues long. V was pared by 6 bases and J by 0 bases, with 9 bases between. Germline lookup yields CDR1 MDHEN and CDR2 SYDVKM. The CDR3 loop reads CASREGNSYNEQFF. CDR3 DNA: TGTGCCAGCAGAGAGGGTAACTCCTACAATGAGCAGTTCTTC.

The V call is TRBV28, the J call TRBJ2-7; 8 bases match TRBD1. V was pared by 6 bases and J by 5 bases, with 3 bases of the junction left unmatched. The CDR3 is 12 amino acids. Germline CDR1 reads MDHEN; CDR2 reads SYDVKM. CDR3 DNA: TGTGCCAGCAGCCCAGGGGGCCACGAGCAGTACTTC. Translation: CASSPGGHEQYF.

This clone was detected only once. J is TRBJ2-5 and V is TRBV5-1; D is undetermined. The CDR3 covers 12 residues. Germline CDR1 reads SGHRS; CDR2 reads YFSETQ. The germline V and J ends were trimmed by 2 bases and 3 bases, with 5 bases remaining between them. The CDR3 loop is CASSFGEETQYF. CDR3 coding DNA: TGCGCCAGCAGCTTCGGTGAAGAGACCCAGTACTTC.

This sequence joins TRBV5-6 and TRBJ1-4; D possibly corresponds to TRBD1 (6 bases). Trimming shortened V by 2 bases and J by 8 bases, and 19 bases separated the two germline ends. Per germline, CDR1 SGHDT and CDR2 YYEEEE. This CDR3 has 16 residues. This chain's CDR3 is CASSLTGTLKWEKLFF. DNA for the CDR3: TGTGCCAGCAGCTTAACCGGGACACTAAAGTGGGAAAAACTGTTTTTT. Full variable domain (rest looked up from reference TRBV5-6 and TRBJ1-4): DAGVTQSPTHLIKTRGQQVTLRCSPKSGHDTVSWYQQALGQGPQFIFQYYEEEERQRGNFPDRFSGHQFPNYSSELNVNALLLGDSALYLCASSLTGTLKWEKLFFGSGTQLSVL.

The V gene is TRBV10-3, the J gene TRBJ1-2; D unclear. The germline V gene has CDR1 ENHRY and CDR2 SYGVKD. Deletions cut 4 bases from V and 3 bases from J, with 12 bases between. The length of the CDR3 is 14 residues. Here the CDR3 DNA reads TGTGCCATCAGTGGGCCAGCCGAGGACTATGGCTACACCTTC. The encoded protein is CAISGPAEDYGYTF.

The chain uses TRBV11-3 and TRBJ1-5, with D possibly matching TRBD1 (6 bases). Germline V CDR1 and CDR2: SGHNT, YENEEA. V was clipped by 4 bases and J by 2 bases, with 12 bases between them. The CDR3 has 15 residues. CDR3 amino acids: CASSSTPGGNQPQHF. The CDR3 region has the DNA TGTGCCAGCAGCTCCACCCCAGGGGGCAATCAGCCCCAGCATTTT.

V gene TRBV3-1 (or the pseudogene TRBV3-2) combines with J gene TRBJ2-3; 9 nucleotides match TRBD2. V lost 4 bases to trimming and J lost 2 bases; unmatched junction nucleotides: 13. The V gene's germline CDR1 is LGHDT and CDR2 YNNKEL (reference sequence). CDR3 length: 18 residues. CDR3 DNA sequence: TGTGCCAGCAGCCCCGGGGCAGCGGGGGGCCTCTACACAGATACGCAGTATTTT. It codes for CASSPGAAGGLYTDTQYF.

The rearrangement links TRBV29-1 to TRBJ1-1, with TRBD1 identical over 8 bases. Germline-derived CDR1 and CDR2 are SQVTM and ANQGSEA. The trim removed 5 bases at V and 5 bases at J, leaving 1 base unmatched. The CDR3 covers 11 residues. The DNA of the CDR3 is TGCAGCGTTCAGGGGGCAACTGAAGCTTTCTTT. This sequence encodes CSVQGATEAFF.

This chain joins TRBV5-4 and TRBJ2-2; a possible D gene is TRBD2 (5 bases). Germline CDR1 is SGHNT and CDR2 is YYREEE (reference sequence). The CDR3 covers 15 residues. V was trimmed by 2 bases and J by 1 base, leaving 9 bases between them. The CDR3 DNA follows: TGTGCCAGCAGCTTCGGACGGGAGAACACCGGGGAGCTGTTTTTT. It encodes CASSFGRENTGELFF. Drawing the rest from reference TRBV5-4 and TRBJ2-2, the complete variable domain is ETGVTQSPTHLIKTRGQQVTLRCSSQSGHNTVSWYQQALGQGPQFIFQYYREEENGRGNFPPRFSGLQFPNYSSELNVNALELDDSALYLCASSFGRENTGELFFGEGSRLTVL.

J is TRBJ1-5 and V is TRBV15, with 7 bases identical to TRBD1. The CDR3 contains 15 residues. Trimming cost V 0 bases and J 5 bases; bases outside gene matches: 4. Germline CDR1 and CDR2: LNHNV and YYDKDF (reference sequence). The CDR3 reads CATSRDSGGYQPQHF. As DNA, the CDR3 is TGTGCCACCAGCAGAGATTCAGGGGGTTATCAGCCCCAGCATTTT.

The chain combines TRBV10-3 with TRBJ2-1; 11 positions agree with TRBD2. After removal of 6 bases from V and 0 bases from J, the junction contained 1 base not matched to a gene. The CDR3 consists of 15 residues. Germline V gives CDR1 ENHRY, CDR2 SYGVKD. DNA of the CDR3: TGTGCCATCAGGGGACTAGCGGTCTCCTACAATGAGCAGTTCTTC. Protein: CAIRGLAVSYNEQFF.

In its sample, this clone was seen a few times. The J gene is TRBJ2-5, the V gene TRBV6-5, with TRBD2 identical over 10 bases. Germline CDR1 MNHEY, CDR2 SVGAGI. This CDR3 contains 15 residues. V was pared by 6 bases and J by 2 bases, with 6 bases of the junction left unmatched. The CDR3 DNA follows: TGTGCCAGCAGCCCGGGACTAGCGTTTCAAGAGACCCAGTACTTC. Its protein product is CASSPGLAFQETQYF.

This clone was counted a single time. This chain links TRBV20-1 with TRBJ1-2; unclear D gene. This CDR3 spans 12 amino acids. The V and J ends lost 3 bases and 3 bases respectively, with 8 bases between them. CDR1 is DFQATT, CDR2 SNEGSKA, per germline (reference sequence). The CDR3 loop reads CSASNSHYGYTF. The CDR3, as DNA: TGCAGTGCTAGTAACTCCCACTATGGCTACACCTTC.

The sample holds one count of this clone. The chain is built from TRBV18 and TRBJ1-5, with 9 positions matching TRBD1. This CDR3 is 16 amino acids long. With V trimmed by 3 bases and J by 1 base, 4 bases remained unmatched. CDR1 and CDR2 from the germline V gene are KGHSH and LQKENI. CDR3 protein: CASSPGQGGSNQPQHF. In DNA form, the CDR3 reads TGTGCCAGCTCACCGGGACAGGGAGGGAGCAATCAGCCCCAGCATTTT.

This chain joins TRBV5-6 and TRBJ1-1; a possible D gene is TRBD1 (5 bases). Trimming left V 6 bases short and J 5 bases short, with 17 bases between. Germline V gene sequence: CDR1 SGHDT, CDR2 YYEEEE. This CDR3 has 14 amino acids. This CDR3 reads CASTPAGRRTEAFF. In DNA form, the CDR3 reads TGTGCCAGCACCCCTGCGGGGCGGCGGACTGAAGCTTTCTTT.